This TCR beta chain was observed in a study of shared clonotypes between healthy human individuals. Study overall: Each donor's CD4 naive and CD4 memory cells filled three plates apiece, CD8 naive two, and CD8 memory one.

The V gene's germline CDR1 is MNHNS and CDR2 SASEGT. V lost 4 bases to trimming and J lost 5 bases, with 13 bases between them. This CDR3 has 14 residues. Study-wide results and limits: With several donors compared, 4% to 5.5% of naive CD4 clonotypes were shared. Generally, naive subsets came out with larger estimated richness than memory subsets.

This table comes from immunoSEQ multiplex PCR, and its TCRdb copy is limited to in-frame clones, with some not included. The sample includes roughly 2 million clones, roughly 94% seen only once; the top ten take more than 0.1%. About this clone itself: Antigen specificity is unknown.

Adult donors, all healthy and HIV-negative, had no recent acute infections or vaccinations. Sequencing was done on a sample of naive CD4+ T cells sorted from blood. Subset here: CD45RA+ positively selected. The TCR comes from a man aged 18 to 30 in good health. The rearrangement links TRBV6-1 to TRBJ2-3; D remains ambiguous. CDR3 region: CASSVEDSRDTQYF. Written as DNA, the CDR3 is TGTGCCAGCAGTGTAGAGGATAGTAGAGATACGCAGTATTTT.